Listed below are T cell receptor beta chains from one sample, sequenced in a study of blood T cell repertoires in COVID-19. Assay: immunoSEQ multiplex PCR; the TCRdb copy retains only in-frame clones and omits some. Of about 140,000 clones in the sample, over 75% were seen once. The specimen was peripheral blood. Source of these receptors: a human donor in a cohort sampled during active COVID-19. Both conserved end residues are part of each CDR3. The D gene is left open where the match is weak. The listing skips clone size in some rows; elsewhere it reads once, few, many or a size class.

J gene,clone size,V gene,D gene,CDR3 protein,CDR3 DNA
TRBJ2-3,NA,TRBV7-3,TRBD2,CASSLSGGTQYF,TGTGCCAGCAGCTTATCGGGGGGTACGCAGTATTTT
TRBJ2-7,NA,TRBV9,NA,CASSVDPGVEQYF,TGTGCCAGCAGCGTAGATCCAGGGGTCGAGCAGTACTTC
TRBJ2-4,once,TRBV28,NA,CASKRTGNAKNIQYF,TGTGCCAGCAAAAGGACGGGAAACGCCAAAAACATTCAGTACTTC
TRBJ1-1,few,TRBV19,NA,CASSIQMNTEAFF,TGTGCCAGTAGTATACAGATGAACACTGAAGCTTTCTTT
TRBJ1-5,NA,TRBV5-6,TRBD1,CASNSRDRGSQPQHF,TGTGCCAGCAACTCGAGGGACAGGGGTTCTCAGCCCCAGCATTTT
TRBJ1-1,NA,TRBV6-4,NA,CASSDSRNTEAFF,TGTGCCAGCAGTGACTCCCGGAACACTGAAGCTTTCTTT
TRBJ1-3,NA,TRBV18,NA,CASSPSGTIGNTIYF,TGTGCCAGCTCACCATCCGGGACAATCGGAAACACCATATATTTT
TRBJ2-1,NA,TRBV19,NA,CATRRGNEQFF,TGTGCCACCCGCCGAGGCAATGAGCAGTTCTTC
TRBJ2-7,NA,TRBV7-2,TRBD2,CASSLVGGGTLNYEQYF,TGTGCCAGCAGCTTAGTGGGCGGGGGGACCCTAAACTACGAGCAGTACTTC
TRBJ2-5,NA,TRBV18,TRBD2,CASSPTGTSGTETQYF,TGTGCCAGCTCACCGACCGGGACTAGCGGGACGGAGACCCAGTACTTC
TRBJ1-2,NA,TRBV11-2,TRBD1,CASSLGLSTGGSYGYTF,TGTGCCAGCAGCTTAGGCCTATCGACAGGGGGTTCCTATGGCTACACCTTC
TRBJ2-7,NA,TRBV7-9,NA,CASSLDGTLRGEQYF,TGTGCCAGCAGCTTAGATGGGACTTTAAGGGGCGAGCAGTACTTC
TRBJ2-7,NA,TRBV18,NA,CASSPGGGNREQYF,TGTGCCAGCTCACCGGGTGGGGGGAATCGCGAGCAGTACTTC
TRBJ2-4,NA,TRBV6-4,NA,CASSDVAGSRGIQYF,TGTGCCAGCAGTGACGTGGCAGGGTCTCGAGGCATTCAGTACTTC
TRBJ2-3,NA,TRBV19,TRBD2,CASSTLAGRTDTQYF,TGTGCCAGTAGTACTTTAGCGGGACGAACAGATACGCAGTATTTT
TRBJ1-1,once,TRBV19,NA,CASSSNSLPEAFF,TGTGCCAGTAGTAGTAACAGTCTGCCTGAAGCTTTCTTT
TRBJ2-3,NA,TRBV3-1/TRBV3-2,NA,CASSPSDSPMYF,TGTGCCAGCAGCCCCTCCGACAGCCCAATGTATTTT
TRBJ2-7,NA,TRBV7-6,TRBD1,CASSPSDRVYEQYF,TGTGCCAGCAGCCCAAGCGACAGGGTGTACGAGCAGTACTTC
TRBJ2-7,once,TRBV2,NA,CASTGPAGLYEQYF,TGTGCCAGCACGGGCCCCGCAGGGTTGTACGAGCAGTACTTC
TRBJ2-6,once,TRBV18,NA,CASSPLRQASSGANVLTF,TGTGCCAGCTCACCACTGAGACAGGCGAGCTCTGGGGCCAACGTCCTGACTTTC
TRBJ2-7,NA,TRBV11-1,NA,CASSLDYIYEQYF,TGTGCCAGCAGCCTAGACTACATCTACGAGCAGTACTTC
TRBJ2-3,NA,TRBV19,NA,CASSNPGTSTDTQYF,TGTGCCAGTAGTAATCCCGGGACTAGCACAGATACGCAGTATTTT
TRBJ1-1,NA,TRBV6-5,NA,CASYRVLNTEAFF,TGTGCCAGCTATCGGGTTTTGAACACTGAAGCTTTCTTT
TRBJ2-1,NA,TRBV6-4,NA,CASSGQGGGEQFF,TGTGCCAGCAGCGGACAGGGCGGGGGTGAGCAGTTCTTC
TRBJ2-2,few,TRBV15,NA,CATSRDLAGTGELFF,TGTGCCACCAGCAGAGATTTGGCGGGCACCGGGGAGCTGTTTTTT
TRBJ2-4,once,TRBV18,TRBD1,CASSPPSTGKNIQYF,TGTGCCAGCTCACCACCTTCGACAGGGAAAAACATTCAGTACTTC
TRBJ1-1,many,TRBV24-1,TRBD1,CATSETGGPEAFF,TGTGCCACCAGTGAAACAGGGGGCCCTGAAGCTTTCTTT
TRBJ2-1,NA,TRBV2,NA,CASSEGGRNEQFF,TGTGCCAGCAGTGAGGGCGGGCGCAATGAGCAGTTCTTC
TRBJ2-4,NA,TRBV5-3,TRBD2,CARSKIAGVLTGIQYF,TGTGCCAGAAGCAAAATAGCGGGAGTACTTACTGGCATTCAGTACTTC
TRBJ1-5,NA,TRBV6-5,NA,CASSYSENQPQHF,TGTGCCAGCAGTTACTCGGAGAATCAGCCCCAGCATTTT
TRBJ1-2,NA,TRBV18,NA,CASSPTGSPNYGYTF,TGTGCCAGCTCACCGACGGGTTCGCCTAACTATGGCTACACCTTC
TRBJ1-2,NA,TRBV28,TRBD1,CASSLDRGGYGYTF,TGTGCCAGCAGTTTGGACAGGGGGGGTTATGGCTACACCTTC
TRBJ1-5,NA,TRBV5-8,NA,CASSLVGYSNQPQHF,TGTGCCAGCAGCTTGGTCGGTTATAGCAATCAGCCCCAGCATTTT
TRBJ2-1,NA,TRBV6-6,TRBD2,CASTASGRGNEQFF,TGTGCCAGCACGGCTAGCGGGAGAGGGAATGAGCAGTTCTTC
TRBJ1-2,NA,TRBV7-9,NA,CASRGANYGYTF,TGTGCCAGCCGGGGAGCTAACTATGGCTACACCTTC
TRBJ2-3,once,TRBV5-1,TRBD2,CASSLALAGGGTDTQYF,TGCGCCAGCAGCTTGGCTCTAGCGGGAGGGGGCACAGATACGCAGTATTTT
TRBJ1-5,NA,TRBV6-1,NA,CASSDVGGSNQPQHF,TGTGCCAGCAGTGATGTGGGGGGGAGCAATCAGCCCCAGCATTTT
TRBJ1-1,NA,TRBV6-2/TRBV6-3,NA,CASSHGGNTEAFF,TGTGCCAGCAGCCACGGGGGAAACACTGAAGCTTTCTTT
TRBJ2-7,few,TRBV28,TRBD2,CASSWGGYEQYF,TGTGCCAGCAGTTGGGGGGGCTACGAGCAGTACTTC
TRBJ2-7,NA,TRBV10-3,TRBD2,CAISNVAGTSGNEQYF,TGTGCCATCAGTAACGTTGCCGGGACTAGCGGGAACGAGCAGTACTTC
TRBJ2-5,NA,TRBV3-1/TRBV3-2,NA,CASSQDSAWEETQYF,TGTGCCAGCAGCCAAGACAGCGCTTGGGAAGAGACCCAGTACTTC
TRBJ1-1,NA,TRBV7-9,TRBD1,CASSLDRGVGRDGSEAFF,TGTGCCAGCAGCTTAGACAGGGGGGTTGGCAGGGACGGATCTGAAGCTTTCTTT
TRBJ1-1,few,TRBV5-1,NA,CASSLDDNIAEAFF,TGCGCCAGCAGCTTGGATGACAATATTGCTGAAGCTTTCTTT
TRBJ1-1,once,TRBV4-2,TRBD1,CASSRTTGEYEAFF,TGTGCCAGCAGCCGAACAACAGGGGAATATGAAGCTTTCTTT
TRBJ2-5,NA,TRBV4-2,TRBD2,CASSQVAGGPQETQYF,TGTGCCAGCAGCCAAGTAGCGGGAGGGCCCCAAGAGACCCAGTACTTC
TRBJ2-1,NA,TRBV18,TRBD2,CASSPPGLAGGGNEQFF,TGTGCCAGCTCACCACCGGGACTAGCGGGAGGAGGCAATGAGCAGTTCTTC
TRBJ2-1,NA,TRBV5-4,NA,CASSLYRDSDNEQFF,TGTGCCAGCAGCCTGTACCGGGACTCCGACAATGAGCAGTTCTTC